Listed below are T cell receptor beta chains from one sample, sequenced in a study of cytomegalovirus exposure and HLA in healthy donors. Sequencing used immunoSEQ multiplex PCR; TCRdb keeps in-frame clones, though not all of them. The profile covers around 120,000 clones, with approximately 72% appearing a single time and roughly 8.2% taken by the ten largest. Input material: PBMCs. Receptor source: a woman in her 40s in good health and CMV-seropositive. CDR3s include the opening cysteine and the closing phenylalanine or tryptophan. The order of the fields is clone size, J gene, D gene, V gene, CDR3 DNA, CDR3 protein. The D gene is left open where the match is weak. Some rows have no size entry. The others give once, few or many, or a class for an expanded clone.

NA | TRBJ1-2 | NA | TRBV2 | TGTGCCAGCGAACCACAGGTGAACTATGGCTACACCTTC | CASEPQVNYGYTF
NA | TRBJ2-6 | NA | TRBV5-4 | TGTGCCAGCAGCTTACAGGGTTCTGGGGCCAACGTCCTGACTTTC | CASSLQGSGANVLTF
few | TRBJ1-3 | TRBD1 | TRBV7-2 | TGTGCCAGCAGCGCGACAGGGCCTGGAAACACCATATATTTT | CASSATGPGNTIYF
NA | TRBJ1-2 | TRBD1 | TRBV7-3 | TGTGCCAGCAGCTCTCTGACAGGGTTAGGCTACACCTTC | CASSSLTGLGYTF
NA | TRBJ1-6 | TRBD1 | TRBV5-5 | TGTGCCAGCAGCTTACTCAGGGGGGAAAATTCACCCCTCCACTTT | CASSLLRGENSPLHF
NA | TRBJ1-2 | NA | TRBV29-1 | TGCAGCGTTATACAGGCAGGGGTCTATGGCTACACCTTC | CSVIQAGVYGYTF
NA | TRBJ2-7 | NA | TRBV5-1 | TGCGCCAGCAGCTTTGGGCAGAACTACGAGCAGTACTTC | CASSFGQNYEQYF
few | TRBJ1-5 | TRBD1 | TRBV5-8 | TGTGCCAGCAGCTTGACCGGGACAGGACGTCAGCCCCAGCATTTT | CASSLTGTGRQPQHF
NA | TRBJ2-7 | NA | TRBV9 | TGTGCCAGCAGCGTAGGACAGGGAGGCTACGAGCAGTACTTC | CASSVGQGGYEQYF
NA | TRBJ1-5 | NA | TRBV2 | TGTGCCAGCAGTTCTAGGTATCAGCCCCAGCATTTT | CASSSRYQPQHF
NA | TRBJ1-1 | NA | TRBV11-3 | TGTGCCAGCAGCTTAAGGGGGTCGGGAACTGAAGCTTTCTTT | CASSLRGSGTEAFF
NA | TRBJ1-2 | TRBD1 | TRBV28 | TGTGCCAGCAGAGGGGGCCTGGGACAGTCTAACTATGGCTACACCTTC | CASRGGLGQSNYGYTF
NA | TRBJ1-2 | NA | TRBV6-1 | TGTGCCAGCAGTGAGGTCTACTTTCGCCCTCTCTTC | CASSEVYFRPLF
NA | TRBJ1-6 | NA | TRBV13 | TGTGCCAGCAGCTCAGGGGCAGGGGCCAAAAGGTCACCCCTCCACTTT | CASSSGAGAKRSPLHF
few | TRBJ1-6 | NA | TRBV4-3 | TGCGCCAGCAGCCAAGTGAGCTCCTATAATTCACCCCTCCACTTT | CASSQVSSYNSPLHF
few | TRBJ1-4 | TRBD1 | TRBV15 | TGTGCCACCAGCAGAGGTACCTGGACAGGGGGACGGGACAGGAATGAAAAACTGTTTTTT | CATSRGTWTGGRDRNEKLFF
NA | TRBJ2-7 | TRBD1 | TRBV10-3 | TGTGCCATCAGTGAGACGGGGCAGGGGGACGAGCAGTACTTC | CAISETGQGDEQYF
NA | TRBJ2-3 | NA | TRBV12-1 | TGTGCCAGCAGCTTTGCAAACAGAGACACAGATACGCAGTATTTT | CASSFANRDTDTQYF
NA | TRBJ1-2 | TRBD1 | TRBV10-3 | TGTGCCATCAGTGAGTCGGGACAGGGGGCGCGAGGCTACACCTTC | CAISESGQGARGYTF
NA | TRBJ2-5 | TRBD2 | TRBV5-1 | TGCGCCAGCAGCTTGTCGAGCGGGGGCCCGCAAGAGACCCAGTACTTC | CASSLSSGGPQETQYF
NA | TRBJ1-2 | NA | TRBV7-9 | TGTGCCAGCAGCTTAGACAGGAGATTCTATGGCTACACCTTC | CASSLDRRFYGYTF
NA | TRBJ2-1 | NA | TRBV6-1 | TGTGCCAGCAGTGTCCGACAGTTATCCGGCAATGAGCAGTTCTTC | CASSVRQLSGNEQFF
NA | TRBJ2-7 | TRBD2 | TRBV7-2 | TGTGCCAGCAGCGCGAGCGGGGGCTCCTCCTACGAGCAGTACTTC | CASSASGGSSYEQYF
NA | TRBJ2-3 | TRBD1 | TRBV7-6 | TGTGCCAGCAGCTTCTCGGGACAGGACACAGATACGCAGTATTTT | CASSFSGQDTDTQYF
NA | TRBJ1-1 | NA | TRBV10-3 | TGTGCCATCAGAGGCCAGGGGAACACTGAAGCTTTCTTT | CAIRGQGNTEAFF
many | TRBJ1-2 | TRBD1 | TRBV5-8 | TGTGCCAGCAGCCCGACCGGGACAGCGAACTATGGCTACACCTTC | CASSPTGTANYGYTF
NA | TRBJ1-5 | NA | TRBV11-2 | TGTGCCAGCAGCTTGTCAGTCAATCAGCCCCAGCATTTT | CASSLSVNQPQHF
NA | TRBJ1-2 | NA | TRBV29-1 | TGCAGCGTTGTGTCGACAATCGTACGTGGCTACACCTTC | CSVVSTIVRGYTF
NA | TRBJ2-1 | TRBD2 | TRBV5-1 | TGCGCCAGCAGCTCGGGGGGGCGCCTTGAGCAGTTCTTC | CASSSGGRLEQFF